The sequence of this T cell receptor (beta chain) was determined in a study of chemoradiotherapy in HPV16-positive cancers (dated by TCRdb to between 2022 and 2023). Looking at the study overall: Candidate HPV-specific T-cell clones and common TCR motifs were defined through functional T-cell assays on cells from two HPV16-positive patients. The study set out to ask whether T-cell immunity against the HPV oncoproteins E6 and E7 changes over the course of chemoradiotherapy and whether that immunity affects survival. TCR repertoires from roughly 93 patients with HPV-related cancers were then used to track the candidate HPV-specific TCRs and motifs.

Repertoires were sampled multiple times during chemoradiotherapy, which allowed clonal expansion in the tumor microenvironment to be followed. Library generation was performed with the immunoSEQ multiplex PCR assay. The immuneACCESS repertoire file appears here via TCRdb, limited to in-frame rearrangements. These files lack a portion of the clones; in checked studies, under half of the deficit traces to unresolved V genes, and the cause of the others is not known. This sample has 65,000 to 80,000 clones in its table, and about nine tenths of those were observed once. Around 3.8% of the sample is taken by the ten largest. Remarks on this clone: Its antigen remains unidentified. No much larger clone is present one base from it, and per-base qualities are unavailable.

The study at large found these results: Expansion of candidate HPV-specific clones and E7-related TCR motifs was observed in the tumor microenvironment during treatment, whereas no such expansion was observed for non-HPV-specific T cells. Only a couple of HPV16-positive patients were used to derive the functional definition of HPV-specific T cells, and the survival association was reported for HPV16-positive patients. Improved recurrence-free survival in HPV16-positive patients was associated with expansion of HPV-responsive T cells during chemoradiotherapy.

The germline V gene gives CDR1 as MDHEN and CDR2 as SYDVKM. Relative to germline, V is 1 base shorter and J is 7 bases shorter, with 10 bases between their ends. Including cysteine and phenylalanine, the CDR3 has 13 amino acids. Just the 39-base CDR3 DNA is kept, in frame starting at base 1. The source material was blood, sampled from a patient who underwent chemoradiotherapy. The rearranged segments are TRBV28 and TRBJ1-2; the D gene is perhaps TRBD1, from 5 matching bases. This TCR was sampled from a human donor with HPV-associated anogenital cancer. The nucleotide sequence reads TGTGCCAGCAGTTTATATCGGCAGGGTGGCTACACCTTC. Translated, this gives CASSLYRQGGYTF.